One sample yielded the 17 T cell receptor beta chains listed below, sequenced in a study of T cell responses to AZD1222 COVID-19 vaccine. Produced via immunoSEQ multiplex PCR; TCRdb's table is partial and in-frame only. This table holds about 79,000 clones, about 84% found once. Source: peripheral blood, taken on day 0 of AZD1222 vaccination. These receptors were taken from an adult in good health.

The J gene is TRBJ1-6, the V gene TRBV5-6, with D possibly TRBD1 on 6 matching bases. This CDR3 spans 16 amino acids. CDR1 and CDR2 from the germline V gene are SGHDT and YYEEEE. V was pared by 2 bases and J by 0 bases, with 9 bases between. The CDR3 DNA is TGTGCCAGCAGCTTCCAGGGGAGCTCCTATAATTCACCCCTCCACTTT. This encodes CASSFQGSSYNSPLHF.

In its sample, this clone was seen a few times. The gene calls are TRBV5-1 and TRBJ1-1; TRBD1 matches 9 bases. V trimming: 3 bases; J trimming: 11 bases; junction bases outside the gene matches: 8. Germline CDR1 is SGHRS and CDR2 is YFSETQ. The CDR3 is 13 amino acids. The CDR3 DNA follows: TGCGCCAGCAGCTCCGGGACAGGGTCTAACGCTTTCTTT. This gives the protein CASSSGTGSNAFF.

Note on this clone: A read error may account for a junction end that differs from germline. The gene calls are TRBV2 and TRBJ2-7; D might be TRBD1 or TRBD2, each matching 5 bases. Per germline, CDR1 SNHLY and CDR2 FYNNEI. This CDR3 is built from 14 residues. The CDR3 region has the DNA TGTGCCAGCAGCGAAGGCAGGGTGGGTGTCGCGGGGTACTTC. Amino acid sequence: CASSEGRVGVAGYF.

The CDR3 sequence: CAISESGGWNTGELFF. The CDR3, as DNA: TGTGCCATCAGTGAGTCAGGGGGATGGAACACCGGGGAGCTGTTTTTT. V gene TRBV10-3 combines with J gene TRBJ2-2, with a possible D match to TRBD1 (6 bases). V shed 0 bases and J shed 1 base, with 9 bases lying between them. CDR3 length equals 16 residues. Germline lookup yields CDR1 ENHRY and CDR2 SYGVKD.

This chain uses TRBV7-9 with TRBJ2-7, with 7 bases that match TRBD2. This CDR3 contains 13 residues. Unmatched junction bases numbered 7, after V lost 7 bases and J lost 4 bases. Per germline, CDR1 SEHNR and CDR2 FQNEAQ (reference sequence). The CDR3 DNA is TGTGCCAGCACCATGGGGGGGAGATACGAGCAGTACTTC. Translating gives CASTMGGRYEQYF. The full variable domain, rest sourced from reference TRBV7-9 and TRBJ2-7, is DTGVSQNPRHKITKRGQNVTFRCDPISEHNRLYWYRQTLGQGPEFLTYFQNEAQLEKSRLLSDRFSAERPKGSFSTLEIQRTEQGDSAMYLCASTMGGRYEQYFGPGTRLTVT.

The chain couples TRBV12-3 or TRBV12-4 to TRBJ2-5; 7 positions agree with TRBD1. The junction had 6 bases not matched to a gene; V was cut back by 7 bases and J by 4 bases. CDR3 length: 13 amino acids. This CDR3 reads CASTQTGPETQYF. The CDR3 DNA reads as TGTGCCAGCACCCAGACAGGGCCAGAGACCCAGTACTTC.

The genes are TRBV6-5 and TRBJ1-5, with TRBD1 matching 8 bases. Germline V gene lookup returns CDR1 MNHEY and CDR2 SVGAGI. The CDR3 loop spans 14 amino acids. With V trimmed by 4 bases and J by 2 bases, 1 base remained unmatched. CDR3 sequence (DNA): TGTGCCAGCAGTTCGACAGGGGGCAATCAGCCCCAGCATTTT. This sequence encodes CASSSTGGNQPQHF.

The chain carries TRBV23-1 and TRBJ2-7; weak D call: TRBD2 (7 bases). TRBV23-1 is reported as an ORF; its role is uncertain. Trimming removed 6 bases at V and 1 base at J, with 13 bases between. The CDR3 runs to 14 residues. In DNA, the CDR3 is TGCGCCAGCAGCCGCGGGGGCCCTTCCTACGAGCAGTACTTC. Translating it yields CASSRGGPSYEQYF.

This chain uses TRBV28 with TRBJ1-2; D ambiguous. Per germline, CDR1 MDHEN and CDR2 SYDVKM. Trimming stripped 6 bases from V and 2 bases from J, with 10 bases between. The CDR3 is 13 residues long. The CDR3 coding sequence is TGTGCCAGCAGCCCAAATACCAACTATGGCTACACCTTC. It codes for CASSPNTNYGYTF.

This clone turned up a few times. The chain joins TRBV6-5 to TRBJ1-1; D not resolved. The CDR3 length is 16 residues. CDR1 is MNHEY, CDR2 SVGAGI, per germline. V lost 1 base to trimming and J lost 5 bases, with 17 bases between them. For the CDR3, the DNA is TGTGCCAGCAGTTACTTCAAGGCCCCAAAAGGGACTGAAGCTTTCTTT. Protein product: CASSYFKAPKGTEAFF.

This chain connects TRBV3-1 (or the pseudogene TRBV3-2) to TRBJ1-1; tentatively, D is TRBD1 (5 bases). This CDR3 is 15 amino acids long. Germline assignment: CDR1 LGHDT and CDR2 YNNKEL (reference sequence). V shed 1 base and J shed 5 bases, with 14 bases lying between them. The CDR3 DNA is TGTGCCAGCAGCCAAGGGGGGGGACCCGCAACTGAAGCTTTCTTT. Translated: CASSQGGGPATEAFF.

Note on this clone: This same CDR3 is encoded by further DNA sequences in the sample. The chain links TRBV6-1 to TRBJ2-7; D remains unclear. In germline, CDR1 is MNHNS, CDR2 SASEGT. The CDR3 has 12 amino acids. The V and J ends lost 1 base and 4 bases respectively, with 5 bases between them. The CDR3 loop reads CASSEVGYEQYF. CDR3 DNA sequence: TGTGCCAGCAGTGAAGTTGGATACGAGCAGTACTTC.

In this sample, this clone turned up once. The CDR3 bases are TGTGCCAGCAGCTACAGGGGCAATGAGCAGTTCTTC. The encoded protein is CASSYRGNEQFF. V is TRBV27 and J is TRBJ2-1; TRBD1 matches 7 bases. This CDR3 spans 12 amino acids. The ends lost 6 bases at V and 6 bases at J; junction bases unmatched: 2. From germline, CDR1 is MNHEY and CDR2 SMNVEV (reference sequence).

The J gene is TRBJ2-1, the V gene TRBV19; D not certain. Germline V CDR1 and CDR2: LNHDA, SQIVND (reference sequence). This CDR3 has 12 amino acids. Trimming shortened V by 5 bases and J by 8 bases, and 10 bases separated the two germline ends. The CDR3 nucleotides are TGTGCCAGTAGTGGATCGGGCCATGAGCAGTTCTTC. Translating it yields CASSGSGHEQFF.

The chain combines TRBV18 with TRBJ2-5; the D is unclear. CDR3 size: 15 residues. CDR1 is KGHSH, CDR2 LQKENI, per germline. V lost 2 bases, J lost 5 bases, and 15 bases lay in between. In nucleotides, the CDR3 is TGTGCCAGCTCACCAGTGCGAGAGCCGCGGGAGACCCAGTACTTC. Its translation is CASSPVREPRETQYF.

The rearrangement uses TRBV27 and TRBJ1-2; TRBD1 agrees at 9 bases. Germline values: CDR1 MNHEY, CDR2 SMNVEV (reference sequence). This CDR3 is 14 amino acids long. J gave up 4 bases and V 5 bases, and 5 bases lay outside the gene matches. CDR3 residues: CASSTGQGLYGYTF. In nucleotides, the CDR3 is TGTGCCAGCAGTACCGGACAGGGGCTCTATGGCTACACCTTC.

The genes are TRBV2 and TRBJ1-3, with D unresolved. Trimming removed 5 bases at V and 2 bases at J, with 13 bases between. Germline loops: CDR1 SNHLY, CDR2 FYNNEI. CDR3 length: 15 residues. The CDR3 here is CASSQLGSAGNTIYF. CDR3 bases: TGTGCCAGCAGTCAACTAGGGTCCGCTGGAAACACCATATATTTT.